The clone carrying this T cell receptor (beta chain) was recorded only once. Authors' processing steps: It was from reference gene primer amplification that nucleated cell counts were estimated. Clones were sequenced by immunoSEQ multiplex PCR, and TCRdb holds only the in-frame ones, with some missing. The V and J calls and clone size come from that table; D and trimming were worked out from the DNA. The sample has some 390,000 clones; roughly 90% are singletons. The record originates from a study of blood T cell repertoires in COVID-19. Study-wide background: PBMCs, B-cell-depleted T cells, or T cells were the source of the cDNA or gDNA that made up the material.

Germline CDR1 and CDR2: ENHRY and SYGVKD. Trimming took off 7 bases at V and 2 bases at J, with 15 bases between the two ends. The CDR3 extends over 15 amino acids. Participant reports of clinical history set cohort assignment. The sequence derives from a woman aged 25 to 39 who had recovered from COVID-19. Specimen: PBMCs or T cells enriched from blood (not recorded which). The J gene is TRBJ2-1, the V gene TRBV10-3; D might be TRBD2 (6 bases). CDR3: CAITLGTGTYNEQFF. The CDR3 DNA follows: TGTGCCATCACCCTAGGGACTGGAACCTACAATGAGCAGTTCTTC.